A single TCR beta chain is shown here with its context. This sample's treatment: over 15 received Ad26.COV2.S at low or high dose, single or two shots; about 5 received placebo; per-sample allocation not given. Day 63 after the first injection of vaccine or placebo was the sampling time. Germline CDR1 is SGHAT and CDR2 is FQNNGV. The CDR3 consists of 16 residues. V gave up 4 bases and J gave up 5 bases; unmatched junction bases: 12. The sample is drawn from a study of Ad26.COV2.S vaccination and SARS-CoV-2 variants. Repertoires were generated with immunoSEQ multiplex PCR, while TCRdb's copy carries only in-frame clones and drops some. The table records around 450,000 clones, 90% of them present only once.

This TCR came from a person aged 18-65 years who received the Ad26.COV2.S COVID-19 vaccine or a placebo. This sequence joins TRBV11-2 and TRBJ2-7; 9 positions match TRBD2. The sequencing here drew on peripheral blood, taken in a trial of Ad26.COV2.S vaccine versus placebo. For the CDR3, the DNA is TGTGCCAGCAGCTCCCCCGGGGGGGGACTAGCCAACGAGCAGTACTTC. Encoded protein: CASSSPGGGLANEQYF.